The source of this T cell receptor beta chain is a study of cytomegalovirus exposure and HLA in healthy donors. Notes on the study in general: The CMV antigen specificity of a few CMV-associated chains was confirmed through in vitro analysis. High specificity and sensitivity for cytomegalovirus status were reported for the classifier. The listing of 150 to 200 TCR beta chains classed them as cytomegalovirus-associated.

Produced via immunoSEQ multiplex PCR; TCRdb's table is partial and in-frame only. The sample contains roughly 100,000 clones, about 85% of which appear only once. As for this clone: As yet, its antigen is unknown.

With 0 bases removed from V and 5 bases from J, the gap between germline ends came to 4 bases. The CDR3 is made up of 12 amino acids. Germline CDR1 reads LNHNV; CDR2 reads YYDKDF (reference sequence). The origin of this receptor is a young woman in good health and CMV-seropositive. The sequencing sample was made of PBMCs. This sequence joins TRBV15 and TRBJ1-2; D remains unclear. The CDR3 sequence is CATSRDQYGYTF. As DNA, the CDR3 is TGTGCCACCAGCAGAGATCAATATGGCTACACCTTC.